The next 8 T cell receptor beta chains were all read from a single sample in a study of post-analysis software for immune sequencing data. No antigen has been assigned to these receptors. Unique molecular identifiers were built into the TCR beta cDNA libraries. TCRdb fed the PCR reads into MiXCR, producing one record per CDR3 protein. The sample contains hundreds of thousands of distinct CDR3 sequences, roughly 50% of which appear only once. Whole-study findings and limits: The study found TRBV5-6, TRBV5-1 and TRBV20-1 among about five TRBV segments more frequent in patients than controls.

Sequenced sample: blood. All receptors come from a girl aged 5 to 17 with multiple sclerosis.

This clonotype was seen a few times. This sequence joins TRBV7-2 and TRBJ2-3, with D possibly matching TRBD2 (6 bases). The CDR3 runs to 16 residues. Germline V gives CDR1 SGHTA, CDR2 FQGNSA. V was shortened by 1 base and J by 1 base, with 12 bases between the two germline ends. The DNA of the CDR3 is TGTGCCAGCAGCTTAGGACTAGGTGTCGGCACAGATACGCAGTATTTT. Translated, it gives CASSLGLGVGTDTQYF.

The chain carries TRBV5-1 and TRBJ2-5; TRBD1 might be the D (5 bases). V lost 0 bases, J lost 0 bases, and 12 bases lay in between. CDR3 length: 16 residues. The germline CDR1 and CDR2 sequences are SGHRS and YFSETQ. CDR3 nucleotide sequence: TGCGCCAGCAGCTTGGCCCCCGCAGGGAACCAAGAGACCCAGTACTTC. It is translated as CASSLAPAGNQETQYF.

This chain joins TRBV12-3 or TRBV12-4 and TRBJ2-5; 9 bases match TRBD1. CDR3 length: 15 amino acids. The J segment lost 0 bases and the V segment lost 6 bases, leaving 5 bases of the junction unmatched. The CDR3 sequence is CASSGRDRDQETQYF. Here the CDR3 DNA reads TGTGCCAGCAGCGGCCGGGACAGGGACCAAGAGACCCAGTACTTC.

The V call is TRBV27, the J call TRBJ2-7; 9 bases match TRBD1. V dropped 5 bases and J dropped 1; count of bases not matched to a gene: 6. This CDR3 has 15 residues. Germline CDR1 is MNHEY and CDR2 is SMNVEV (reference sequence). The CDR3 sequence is CASSPRTGESYEQYF. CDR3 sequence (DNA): TGTGCCAGCAGTCCCCGGACAGGGGAATCCTACGAGCAGTACTTC.

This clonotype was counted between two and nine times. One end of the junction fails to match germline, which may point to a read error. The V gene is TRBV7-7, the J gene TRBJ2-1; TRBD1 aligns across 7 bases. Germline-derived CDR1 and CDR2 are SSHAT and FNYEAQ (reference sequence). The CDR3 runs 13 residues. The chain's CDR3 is CASSSGTVNEQFF. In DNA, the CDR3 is TGTGCTAGCAGCTCCGGGACAGTCAATGAGCAGTTCTTC.

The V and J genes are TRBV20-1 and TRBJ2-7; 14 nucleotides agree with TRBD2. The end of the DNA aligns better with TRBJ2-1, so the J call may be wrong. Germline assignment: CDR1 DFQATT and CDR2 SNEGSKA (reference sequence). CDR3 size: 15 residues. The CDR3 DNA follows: TGCAGTGCCGCCGGGACTAGCGGGAGATCTGGTGAGCAGTTCTTC. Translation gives CSAAGTSGRSGEQFF.

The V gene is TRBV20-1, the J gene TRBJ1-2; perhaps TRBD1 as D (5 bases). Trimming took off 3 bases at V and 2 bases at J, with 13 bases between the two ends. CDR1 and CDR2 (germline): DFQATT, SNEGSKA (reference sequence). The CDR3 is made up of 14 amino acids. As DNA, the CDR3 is TGCAGTGCTAGTGGGCGCAGGGAAAACTATGGCTACACCTTC. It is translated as CSASGRRENYGYTF.

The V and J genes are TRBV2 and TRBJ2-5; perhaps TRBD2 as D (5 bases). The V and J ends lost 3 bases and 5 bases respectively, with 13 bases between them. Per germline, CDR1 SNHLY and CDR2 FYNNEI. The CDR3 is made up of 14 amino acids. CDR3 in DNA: TGTGCCAGCAGTGACCCCCTAGCCGCTGAGACCCAGTACTTC. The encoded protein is CASSDPLAAETQYF.